The rows below give T cell receptor beta chains drawn from one sample of a study of cytomegalovirus exposure and HLA in healthy donors. Sequenced by immunoSEQ multiplex PCR; TCRdb stores in-frame clones only, minus some. There are around 160,000 clones in the sample; 84% occur only once, and approximately 10% lies in the top ten. The source material was PBMCs. The receptors were gathered from a man aged 30-40 years in good health and CMV-seropositive. The CDR3 runs from the conserved cysteine through the conserved F or W. D genes are given only for firm matches. A clone size is listed for some rows: how often the clone was seen (once, few, many), or a class if it is expanded.

J gene,D gene,clone size,CDR3 length,V gene,CDR3 DNA,CDR3 protein
TRBJ2-2,TRBD1,.,15,TRBV5-1,TGCGCCAGCAGAGCAGGGACAGCGAACACCGGGGAGCTGTTTTTT,CASRAGTANTGELFF
TRBJ2-7,TRBD2,.,14,TRBV28,TGTGCCAGCAGCCCGACTAGCTCTGACTACGAGCAGTACTTC,CASSPTSSDYEQYF
TRBJ2-3,.,.,16,TRBV5-1,TGCGCCAGCAGCTCGGCGGGGGCGGCTAGCGCAGATACGCAGTATTTT,CASSSAGAASADTQYF
TRBJ2-3,.,once,11,TRBV19,TGTGCCAGTAGTCTCGGGGATACGCAGTATTTT,CASSLGDTQYF
TRBJ2-3,TRBD2,.,17,TRBV4-2,TGTGCCAGCAGCCTCGGGGGACTAGACTCCCCCACAGATACGCAGTATTTT,CASSLGGLDSPTDTQYF
TRBJ2-3,.,.,14,TRBV7-9,TGTGCCAGCAGCCTGACTAGTCCCCCAGATACGCAGTATTTT,CASSLTSPPDTQYF
TRBJ2-7,.,.,14,TRBV4-1,TGCGCCAGCAGCCCCCGAGGCAGGGTGGGCGAGCAGTACTTC,CASSPRGRVGEQYF
TRBJ2-4,TRBD1,.,15,TRBV18,TGTGCCAGCTCACCAAAGGACAGGGTGGGAAACATTCAGTACTTC,CASSPKDRVGNIQYF
TRBJ2-7,.,.,15,TRBV30,TGTGCCTGGATTCCGGGTGAACAGGACCCCTACGAGCAGTACTTC,CAWIPGEQDPYEQYF
TRBJ2-5,.,few,12,TRBV2,TGTGCCAGCACTGGACTTCGTCAGGCCCAGTACTTC,CASTGLRQAQYF
TRBJ2-1,.,.,12,TRBV7-2,TGTGCCAGCAGCTTCAGCGAAAATGAGCAGTTCTTC,CASSFSENEQFF
TRBJ1-2,TRBD1,.,14,TRBV5-4,TGTGCCAGCAGCTTAGGACAGGGGGGCTATGGCTACACCTTC,CASSLGQGGYGYTF
TRBJ2-3,TRBD2,.,18,TRBV7-9,TGTGCCAGCAGCCCCCCCTTACCGGGACTAGGGGGCACAGATACGCAGTATTTT,CASSPPLPGLGGTDTQYF
TRBJ2-7,TRBD2,.,15,TRBV2,TGTGCCAGCAGCGGCGGACTAGCGGGAGTGGGGGAGCAGTACTTC,CASSGGLAGVGEQYF
TRBJ1-4,.,.,15,TRBV19,TGTGCCAGTAGCCCTGGGGGGGGCCCTAATGAAAAACTGTTTTTT,CASSPGGGPNEKLFF
TRBJ2-7,TRBD1,.,15,TRBV30,TGTGCCTGGAAAATTACCGGGACAGTTCGTAACGAGCAGTACTTC,CAWKITGTVRNEQYF
TRBJ1-4,.,.,15,TRBV7-9,TGTGCCAGCAGCCCCGGGGGGTCAACTAATGAAAAACTGTTTTTT,CASSPGGSTNEKLFF
TRBJ2-5,.,.,10,TRBV4-3,TGCGCCAGCAGACGGGAGACCCAGTACTTC,CASRRETQYF
TRBJ1-2,.,few,13,TRBV5-4,TGTGCCAGCAGCTTGGAAGCGGACGATGGCTACACCTTC,CASSLEADDGYTF
TRBJ1-1,.,.,11,TRBV5-1,TGCGCCAGCAGCGAAAGGGGAGAAGCTTTCTTT,CASSERGEAFF
TRBJ1-1,.,.,12,TRBV7-2,TGTGCCAGCAGCCAGAAGTGGCCTGAAGCTTTCTTT,CASSQKWPEAFF
TRBJ2-7,TRBD2,.,13,TRBV30,TGTGCCTGGAAGGGACTAGCGGTCTACGAGCAGTACTTC,CAWKGLAVYEQYF
TRBJ2-3,.,.,13,TRBV28,TGTGCCAGCAGCGGAGAGGGCCTCGATACGCAGTATTTT,CASSGEGLDTQYF
TRBJ2-7,TRBD2,few,14,TRBV5-1,TGCGCCAGCAGCCTTAGCGGGGGAAACTACGAGCAGTACTTC,CASSLSGGNYEQYF